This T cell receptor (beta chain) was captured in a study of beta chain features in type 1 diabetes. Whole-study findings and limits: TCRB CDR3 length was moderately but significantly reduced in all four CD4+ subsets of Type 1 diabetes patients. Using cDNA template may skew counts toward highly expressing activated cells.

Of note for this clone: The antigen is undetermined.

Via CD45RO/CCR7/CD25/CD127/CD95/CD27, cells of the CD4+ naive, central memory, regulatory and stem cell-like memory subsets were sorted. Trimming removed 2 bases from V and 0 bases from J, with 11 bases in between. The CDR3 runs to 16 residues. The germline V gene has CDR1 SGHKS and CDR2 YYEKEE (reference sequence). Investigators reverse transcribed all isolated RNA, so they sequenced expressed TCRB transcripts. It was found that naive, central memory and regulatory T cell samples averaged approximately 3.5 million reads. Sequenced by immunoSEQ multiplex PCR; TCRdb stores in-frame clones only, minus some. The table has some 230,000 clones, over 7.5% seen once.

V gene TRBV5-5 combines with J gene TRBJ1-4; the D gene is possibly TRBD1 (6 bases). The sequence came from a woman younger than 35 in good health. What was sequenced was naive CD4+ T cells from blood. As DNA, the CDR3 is TGTGCCAGCAGCTTCAGGGGAGCTTCAACTAATGAAAAACTGTTTTTT. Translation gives CASSFRGASTNEKLFF.